The T cell receptor beta chain described here comes from a study of blood T cell repertoires in COVID-19. Across the whole study: From the United States, Italy and Spain came samples of acute and convalescent COVID-19. The cDNA or gDNA used as material had been derived from T cells, B-cell-depleted T cells, or PBMCs.

Authors' data handling: From reference gene primer amplification, estimates of nucleated cell counts were derived. The data were produced by immunoSEQ multiplex PCR, yet TCRdb's version contains in-frame clones alone and is incomplete. V and J calls and clone size are copied from that table; D and trimming were computed from the DNA. This sample has approximately 15,000 clones, with over 75% found just once. The sequence was obtained from a woman in her sixties or seventies with active COVID-19. Sequencing was performed on peripheral blood.

CDR3 coding DNA: TGTGCCAGCAGTTCGGGACTAGCGGGCTACGAGCAGTACTTC. As protein: CASSSGLAGYEQYF. This sequence joins TRBV27 and TRBJ2-7; 12 positions agree with TRBD2. The CDR3 totals 14 residues. Trimming at V came to 4 bases and at J to 3 bases, leaving 1 base not matched to a gene. The germline V gene encodes CDR1 MNHEY and CDR2 SMNVEV (reference sequence).